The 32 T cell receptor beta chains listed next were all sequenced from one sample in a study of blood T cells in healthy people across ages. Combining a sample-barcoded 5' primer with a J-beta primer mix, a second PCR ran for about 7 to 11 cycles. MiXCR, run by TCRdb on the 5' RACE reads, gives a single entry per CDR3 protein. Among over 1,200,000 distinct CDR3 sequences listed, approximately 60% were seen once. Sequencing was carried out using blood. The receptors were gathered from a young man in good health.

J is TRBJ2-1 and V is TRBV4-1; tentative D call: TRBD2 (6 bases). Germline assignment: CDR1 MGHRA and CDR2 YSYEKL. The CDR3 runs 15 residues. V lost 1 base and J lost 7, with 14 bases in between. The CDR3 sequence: CASSQVADGANEQFF. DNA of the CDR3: TGCGCCAGCAGCCAAGTAGCGGACGGGGCTAATGAGCAGTTCTTC.

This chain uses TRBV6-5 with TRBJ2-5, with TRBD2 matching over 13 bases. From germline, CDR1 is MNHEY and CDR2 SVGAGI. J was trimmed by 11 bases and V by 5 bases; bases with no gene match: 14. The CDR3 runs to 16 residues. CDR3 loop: CASSPTSGGYYNEQYF. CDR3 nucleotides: TGTGCCAGCAGTCCGACTAGCGGGGGGTATTACAATGAGCAGTACTTC.

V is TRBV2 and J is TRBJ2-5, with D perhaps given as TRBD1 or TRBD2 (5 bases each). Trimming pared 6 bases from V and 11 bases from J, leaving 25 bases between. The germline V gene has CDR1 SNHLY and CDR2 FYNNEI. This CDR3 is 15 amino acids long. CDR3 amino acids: CASSSGASYDNEQYF. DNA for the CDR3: TGTGCCAGCAGCTCCGGGGCATCGTATGACAATGAGCAGTACTTC.

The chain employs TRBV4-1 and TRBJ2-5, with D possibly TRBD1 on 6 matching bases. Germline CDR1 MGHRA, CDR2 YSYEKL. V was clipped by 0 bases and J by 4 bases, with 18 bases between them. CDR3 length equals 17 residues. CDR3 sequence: CASSQDPLTTDRETQYF. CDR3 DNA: TGCGCCAGCAGCCAAGATCCTCTGACTACGGACAGAGAGACCCAGTACTTC.

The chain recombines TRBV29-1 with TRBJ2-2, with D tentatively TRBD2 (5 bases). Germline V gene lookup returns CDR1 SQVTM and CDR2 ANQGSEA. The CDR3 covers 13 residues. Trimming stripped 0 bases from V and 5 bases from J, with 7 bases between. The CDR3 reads CSVEERGTGELFF. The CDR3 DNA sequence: TGCAGCGTTGAAGAACGGGGAACCGGGGAGCTGTTTTTT.

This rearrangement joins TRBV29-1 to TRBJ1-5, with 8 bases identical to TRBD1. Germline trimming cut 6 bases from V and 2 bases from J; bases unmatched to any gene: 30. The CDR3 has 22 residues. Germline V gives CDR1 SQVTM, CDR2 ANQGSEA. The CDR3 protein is CSVISSSSRTGMRGIGNQPQHF. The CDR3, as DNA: TGCAGCGTGATCAGCAGTAGTTCGCGGACAGGGATGCGAGGAATCGGCAATCAGCCCCAGCATTTT.

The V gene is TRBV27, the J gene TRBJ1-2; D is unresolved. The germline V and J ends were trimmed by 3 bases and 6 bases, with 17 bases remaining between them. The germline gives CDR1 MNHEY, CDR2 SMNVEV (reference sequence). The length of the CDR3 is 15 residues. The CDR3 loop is CASSFSARASDGYTF. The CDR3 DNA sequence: TGTGCCAGCAGTTTTTCGGCCCGGGCCTCAGATGGCTACACCTTC.

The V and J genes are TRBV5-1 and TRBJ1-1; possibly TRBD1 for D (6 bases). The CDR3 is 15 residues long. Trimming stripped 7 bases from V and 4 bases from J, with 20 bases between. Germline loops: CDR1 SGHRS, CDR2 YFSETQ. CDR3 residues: CASVRGAGSSTEAFF. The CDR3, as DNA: TGCGCCAGCGTACGGGGGGCAGGATCGAGCACTGAAGCTTTCTTT.

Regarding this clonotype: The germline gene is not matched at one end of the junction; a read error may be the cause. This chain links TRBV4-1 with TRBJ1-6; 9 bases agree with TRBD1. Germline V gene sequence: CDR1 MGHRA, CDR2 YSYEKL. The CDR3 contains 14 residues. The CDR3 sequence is CACSQLQGASPLHF. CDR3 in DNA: TGCGCCTGCAGCCAACTACAGGGGGCCTCACCCCTCCACTTT.

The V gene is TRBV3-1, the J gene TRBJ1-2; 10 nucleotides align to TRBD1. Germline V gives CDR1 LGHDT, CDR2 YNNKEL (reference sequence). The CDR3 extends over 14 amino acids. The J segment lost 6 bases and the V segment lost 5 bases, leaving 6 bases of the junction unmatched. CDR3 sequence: CASSKGGTGDGYTF. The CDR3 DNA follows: TGTGCCAGCAGCAAAGGCGGGACAGGGGATGGCTACACCTTC. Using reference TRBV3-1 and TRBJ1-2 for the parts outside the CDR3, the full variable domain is DTAVSQTPKYLVTQMGNDKSIKCEQNLGHDTMYWYKQDSKKFLKIMFSYNNKELIINETVPNRFSPKSPDKAHLNLHINSLELGDSAVYFCASSKGGTGDGYTFGSGTRLTVV.

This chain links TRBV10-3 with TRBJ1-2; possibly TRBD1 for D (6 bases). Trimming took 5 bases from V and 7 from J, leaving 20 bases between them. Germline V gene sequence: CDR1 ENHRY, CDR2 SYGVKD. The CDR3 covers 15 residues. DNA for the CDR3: TGTGCCATCAGTCTCCGGGACACGACTGGCAGTGGCTACACCTTC. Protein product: CAISLRDTTGSGYTF.

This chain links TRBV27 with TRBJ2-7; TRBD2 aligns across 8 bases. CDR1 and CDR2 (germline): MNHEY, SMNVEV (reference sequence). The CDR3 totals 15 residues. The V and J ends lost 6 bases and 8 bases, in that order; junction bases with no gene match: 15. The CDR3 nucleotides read TGTGCCAGCAGCAACCTAGAGCGGGGGCAGACCCAGCAGTACTTC. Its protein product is CASSNLERGQTQQYF.

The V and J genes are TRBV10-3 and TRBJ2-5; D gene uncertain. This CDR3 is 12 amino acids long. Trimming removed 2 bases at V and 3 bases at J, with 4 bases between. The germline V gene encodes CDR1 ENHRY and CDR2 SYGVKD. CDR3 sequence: CAISEPEETQYF. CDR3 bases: TGTGCCATCAGTGAGCCTGAAGAGACCCAGTACTTC.

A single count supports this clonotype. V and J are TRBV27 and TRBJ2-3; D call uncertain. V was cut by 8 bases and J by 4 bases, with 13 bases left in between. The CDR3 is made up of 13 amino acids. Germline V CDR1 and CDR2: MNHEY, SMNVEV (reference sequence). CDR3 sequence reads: CASAQGVADTQYF. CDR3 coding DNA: TGTGCCAGCGCCCAAGGAGTGGCAGATACGCAGTATTTT.

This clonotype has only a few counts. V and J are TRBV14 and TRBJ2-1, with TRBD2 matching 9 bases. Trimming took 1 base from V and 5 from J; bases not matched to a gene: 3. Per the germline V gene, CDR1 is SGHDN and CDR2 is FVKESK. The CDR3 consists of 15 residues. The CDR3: CASSQGGGAHNEQFF. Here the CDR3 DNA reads TGTGCCAGCAGCCAAGGCGGGGGGGCCCACAATGAGCAGTTCTTC.

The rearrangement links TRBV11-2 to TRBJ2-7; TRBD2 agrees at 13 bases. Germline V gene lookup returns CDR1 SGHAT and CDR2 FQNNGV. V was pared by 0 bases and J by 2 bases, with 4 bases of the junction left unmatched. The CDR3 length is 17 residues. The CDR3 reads CASSLDGTSGMPYEQYF. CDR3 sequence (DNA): TGTGCCAGCAGCTTAGATGGGACTAGCGGGATGCCCTACGAGCAGTACTTC.

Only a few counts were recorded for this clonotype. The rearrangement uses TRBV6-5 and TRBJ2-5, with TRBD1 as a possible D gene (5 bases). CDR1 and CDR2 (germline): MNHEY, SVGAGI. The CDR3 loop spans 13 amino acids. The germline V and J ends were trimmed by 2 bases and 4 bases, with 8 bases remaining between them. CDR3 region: CASSYTGTETQYF. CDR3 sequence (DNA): TGTGCCAGCAGTTACACAGGAACAGAGACCCAGTACTTC.

CDR3 in DNA: TGTGCCAGCAGTTACTTTATAGCGGGGGTGGGTGAGCAGTTCTTC. Its translation is CASSYFIAGVGEQFF. V usage is TRBV12-3 or TRBV12-4 and J usage is TRBJ2-1; 9 bases match TRBD2. V trimming: 4 bases; J trimming: 9 bases; junction bases outside the gene matches: 10. The CDR3 runs to 15 residues.

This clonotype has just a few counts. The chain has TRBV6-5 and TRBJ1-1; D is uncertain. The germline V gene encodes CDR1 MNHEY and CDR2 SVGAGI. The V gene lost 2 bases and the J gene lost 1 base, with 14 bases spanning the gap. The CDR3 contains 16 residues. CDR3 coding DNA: TGTGCCAGCAGTTACACGTCGGTAGGGAAGAACACTGAAGCTTTCTTT. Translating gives CASSYTSVGKNTEAFF.

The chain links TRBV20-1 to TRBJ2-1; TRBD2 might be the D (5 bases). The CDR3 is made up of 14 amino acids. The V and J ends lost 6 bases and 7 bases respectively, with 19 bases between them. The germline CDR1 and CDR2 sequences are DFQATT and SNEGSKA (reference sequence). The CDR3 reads CSATDSPTRNEQFF. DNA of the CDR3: TGCAGTGCAACGGACTCCCCGACGAGGAATGAGCAGTTCTTC.

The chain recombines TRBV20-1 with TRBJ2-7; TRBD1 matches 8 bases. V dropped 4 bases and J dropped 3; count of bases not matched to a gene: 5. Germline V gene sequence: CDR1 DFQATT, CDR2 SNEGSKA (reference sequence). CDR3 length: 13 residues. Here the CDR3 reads CSAIRDRLYEQYF. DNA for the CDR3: TGCAGTGCTATCCGGGACAGGCTCTACGAGCAGTACTTC.

This chain's CDR3 is CASSPGQGGGQLYGYTF. The CDR3 nucleotides read TGCGCCAGCAGCCCAGGACAGGGTGGGGGCCAGCTATATGGCTACACCTTC. This chain joins TRBV5-1 and TRBJ1-2; TRBD1 aligns across 8 bases. After removal of 4 bases from V and 5 bases from J, the junction contained 16 bases not matched to a gene. Looked up from germline, CDR1 is SGHRS and CDR2 is YFSETQ. The CDR3 totals 17 residues.

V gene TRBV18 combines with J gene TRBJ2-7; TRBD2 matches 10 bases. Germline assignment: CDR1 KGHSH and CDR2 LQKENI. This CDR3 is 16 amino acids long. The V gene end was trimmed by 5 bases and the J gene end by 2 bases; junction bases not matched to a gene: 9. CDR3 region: CASSSYLAGGTYEQYF. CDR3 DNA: TGTGCCAGCTCATCGTATTTAGCGGGAGGAACCTACGAGCAGTACTTC. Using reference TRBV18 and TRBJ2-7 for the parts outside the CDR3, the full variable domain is NAGVMQNPRHLVRRRGQEARLRCSPMKGHSHVYWYRQLPEEGLKFMVYLQKENIIDESGMPKERFSAEFPKEGPSILRIQQVVRGDSAAYFCASSSYLAGGTYEQYFGPGTRLTVT.

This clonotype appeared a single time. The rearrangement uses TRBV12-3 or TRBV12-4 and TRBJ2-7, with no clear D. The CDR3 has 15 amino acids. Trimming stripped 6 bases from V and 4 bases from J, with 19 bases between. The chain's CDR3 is CASSRASRSLYEQYF. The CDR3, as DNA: TGTGCCAGCAGCCGGGCCTCCCGCTCTCTTTACGAGCAGTACTTC.

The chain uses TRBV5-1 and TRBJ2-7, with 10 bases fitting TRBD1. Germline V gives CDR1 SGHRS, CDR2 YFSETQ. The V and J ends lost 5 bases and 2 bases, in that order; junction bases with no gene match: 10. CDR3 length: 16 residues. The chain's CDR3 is CASSRPGQGKTYEQYF. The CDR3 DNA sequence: TGCGCCAGCAGTAGACCGGGACAGGGGAAAACCTACGAGCAGTACTTC.

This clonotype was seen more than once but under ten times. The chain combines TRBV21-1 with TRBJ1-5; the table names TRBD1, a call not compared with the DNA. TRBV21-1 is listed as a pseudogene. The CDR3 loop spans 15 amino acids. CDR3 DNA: TGTGCCAGCAGCAAAGGGGACAGGTCGGATCAGCCCCAGCATTTT. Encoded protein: CASSKGDRSDQPQHF.

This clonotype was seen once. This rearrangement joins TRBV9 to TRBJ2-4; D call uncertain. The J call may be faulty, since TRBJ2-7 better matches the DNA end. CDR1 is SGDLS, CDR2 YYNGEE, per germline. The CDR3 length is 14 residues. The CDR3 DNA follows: TGTGCCAGCAGCGTAGGCCAGGCCCCTTACGAGCAGTACTTC. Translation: CASSVGQAPYEQYF.

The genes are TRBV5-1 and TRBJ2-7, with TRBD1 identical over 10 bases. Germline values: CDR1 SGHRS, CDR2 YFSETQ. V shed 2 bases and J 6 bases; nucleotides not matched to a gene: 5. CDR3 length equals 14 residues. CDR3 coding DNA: TGCGCCAGCAGCTTCGGGACAGGGGTCGTCGAGCAGTACTTC. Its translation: CASSFGTGVVEQYF.

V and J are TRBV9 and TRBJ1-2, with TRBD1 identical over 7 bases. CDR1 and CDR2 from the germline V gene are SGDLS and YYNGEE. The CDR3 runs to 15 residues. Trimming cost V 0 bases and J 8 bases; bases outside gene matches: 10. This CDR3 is CASSVDDRARSGYTF. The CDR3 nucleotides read TGTGCCAGCAGCGTAGACGACAGGGCCAGGAGCGGCTACACCTTC. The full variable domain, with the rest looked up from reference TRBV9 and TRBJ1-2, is DSGVTQTPKHLITATGQRVTLRCSPRSGDLSVYWYQQSLDQGLQFLIQYYNGEERAKGNILERFSAQQFPDLHSELNLSSLELGDSALYFCASSVDDRARSGYTFGSGTRLTVV.

DNA of the CDR3: TGTGCCAGCAACGACATTAACTATGGCTACACCTTC. Translation: CASNDINYGYTF. The chain uses TRBV12-3 or TRBV12-4 and TRBJ1-2; D remains ambiguous. The CDR3 consists of 12 residues. Trimming stripped 7 bases from V and 1 base from J, with 7 bases between.

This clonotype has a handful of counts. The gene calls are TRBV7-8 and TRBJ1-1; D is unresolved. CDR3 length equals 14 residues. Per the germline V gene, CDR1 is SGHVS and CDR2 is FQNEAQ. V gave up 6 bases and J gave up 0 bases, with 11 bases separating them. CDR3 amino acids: CASRRIGVNTEAFF. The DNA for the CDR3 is TGTGCCAGCAGACGTATCGGGGTGAACACTGAAGCTTTCTTT.

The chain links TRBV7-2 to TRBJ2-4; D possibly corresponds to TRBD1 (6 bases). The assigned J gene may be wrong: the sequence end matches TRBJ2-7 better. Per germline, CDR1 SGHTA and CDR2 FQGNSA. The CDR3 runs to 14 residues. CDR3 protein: CASSFQGPIHEQYF. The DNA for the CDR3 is TGTGCCAGCAGCTTTCAGGGGCCCATCCACGAGCAGTACTTC.